This entry lists 23 T cell receptor beta chains sequenced from one sample in a study of blood T cell repertoires in COVID-19. The method was immunoSEQ multiplex PCR; TCRdb's version includes in-frame clones alone and lacks a portion of them. The sample carries fewer than 350,000 clones, more than 70% recorded once. The sample comprised peripheral blood. Source of these receptors: a woman aged 50 to 65 who had recovered from COVID-19.

This chain joins TRBV6-1 and TRBJ1-2; TRBD1 is a possible D gene (6 bases). V was trimmed by 4 bases and J by 4 bases, leaving 16 bases between them. CDR1 is MNHNS and CDR2 is SASEGT in the germline V gene. The CDR3 is 15 amino acids. CDR3 DNA: TGTGCCAGCAGTGCAGCTCAGGACAGCCGCTATGGCTACACCTTC. Translating gives CASSAAQDSRYGYTF.

The chain uses TRBV3-1 (or the pseudogene TRBV3-2) and TRBJ2-2, with 8 bases fitting TRBD2. The CDR3 runs to 16 residues. V was clipped by 5 bases and J by 3 bases; unmatched bases: 8. Germline V gene lookup returns CDR1 LGHDT and CDR2 YNNKEL (reference sequence). This chain's CDR3 is CASSESLLADTGELFF. The CDR3 DNA sequence: TGTGCCAGCAGCGAATCGTTACTAGCGGACACCGGGGAGCTGTTTTTT.

DNA of the CDR3: TGTGCCAGCTCACCGGGACTAGCGGGAGGATCCGAGCAGTACTTC. Translated: CASSPGLAGGSEQYF. The chain links TRBV18 to TRBJ2-7; 15 bases agree with TRBD2. The trim removed 3 bases at V and 6 bases at J, leaving 3 bases unmatched. Germline assignment: CDR1 KGHSH and CDR2 LQKENI. This CDR3 has 15 amino acids.

J is TRBJ1-1 and V is TRBV3-1 (or the pseudogene TRBV3-2); D is undetermined. The V gene lost 1 base and the J gene lost 0 bases, with 6 bases spanning the gap. The CDR3 sequence is 14 residues long. Germline assignment: CDR1 LGHDT and CDR2 YNNKEL (reference sequence). CDR3 DNA: TGTGCCAGCAGCCAAGGGGCCATGAACACTGAAGCTTTCTTT. Its translation: CASSQGAMNTEAFF.

This sequence joins TRBV30 and TRBJ1-1; D is perhaps TRBD1 (6 bases). The CDR3 is made up of 16 amino acids. The germline gives CDR1 GTSNPN, CDR2 SVGIG (reference sequence). The V and J ends lost 2 bases and 0 bases respectively, with 16 bases between them. Written as DNA, the CDR3 is TGTGCCTGGAGTCCTATGACAGGTCTCGTGAACACTGAAGCTTTCTTT. Translation: CAWSPMTGLVNTEAFF.

V is TRBV5-1 and J is TRBJ1-6, with 10 bases aligning to TRBD1. The ends lost 5 bases at V and 7 bases at J; junction bases unmatched: 3. The CDR3 runs to 14 residues. Germline-derived CDR1 and CDR2 are SGHRS and YFSETQ. The CDR3 DNA follows: TGCGCCAGCAGGGGGACAGGGGAAAATTCACCCCTCCACTTT. This translates into CASRGTGENSPLHF.

This clone has just a few counts. V gene TRBV5-6 combines with J gene TRBJ2-2; D unclear. V was clipped by 2 bases and J by 5 bases, with 13 bases between them. Looked up from germline, CDR1 is SGHDT and CDR2 is YYEEEE. The CDR3 has 15 residues. This CDR3 is CASSLLPGFTGELFF. In nucleotides, the CDR3 is TGTGCCAGCAGCTTACTGCCGGGTTTTACCGGGGAGCTGTTTTTT.

The chain recombines TRBV28 with TRBJ2-7; D gene unclear. The V gene's germline CDR1 is MDHEN and CDR2 SYDVKM. The CDR3 totals 14 residues. V shed 5 bases and J shed 6 bases, with 17 bases lying between them. The CDR3 nucleotides are TGTGCCAGCAGTGGAAGCTTATCAGGTGGCGAGCAGTACTTC. It encodes CASSGSLSGGEQYF.

V and J are TRBV6-5 and TRBJ2-1; 15 bases are a match to TRBD2. CDR1 MNHEY and CDR2 SVGAGI come from the germline V gene. The V segment lost 7 bases and the J segment 7 bases; nucleotides outside the gene matches: 5. The CDR3 length is 15 residues. Written as DNA, the CDR3 is TGTGCCAGCACGGGACTAGCGGGAGGATCTAATGAGCAGTTCTTC. Translation gives CASTGLAGGSNEQFF.

This rearrangement joins TRBV5-1 to TRBJ1-1; D not certain. Trimming took off 2 bases at V and 2 bases at J, with 7 bases between the two ends. Germline V gene lookup returns CDR1 SGHRS and CDR2 YFSETQ. The CDR3 sequence is 13 residues long. CDR3 loop: CASSFTLNTEAFF. CDR3 bases: TGCGCCAGCAGCTTTACTTTAAACACTGAAGCTTTCTTT.

CDR3 bases: TGTGCCAGCAGCCCCAGGACTAGCGGACAAGAGACCCAGTACTTC. It encodes CASSPRTSGQETQYF. The chain is built from TRBV7-9 and TRBJ2-5, with TRBD2 matching 10 bases. Losses at the gene ends were 5 bases for V and 2 bases for J; bases not matched to a gene: 5. CDR1 SEHNR and CDR2 FQNEAQ come from the germline V gene (reference sequence). The CDR3 totals 15 residues.

A word on this clone: Other DNA sequences in this specimen translate into the identical CDR3. The chain joins TRBV29-1 to TRBJ1-2, with TRBD1 matching 10 bases. After removal of 6 bases from V and 2 bases from J, the junction contained 6 bases not matched to a gene. Germline V gives CDR1 SQVTM, CDR2 ANQGSEA. This CDR3 is 14 amino acids long. In DNA form, the CDR3 reads TGCAGCGTCGGGGACAGGGGTGCAAACTATGGCTACACCTTC. Its protein is CSVGDRGANYGYTF.

This rearrangement joins TRBV28 to TRBJ2-7, with 10 nucleotides matching TRBD1. J lost 4 bases, V lost 4 bases, and 4 bases had no gene match. Germline V gives CDR1 MDHEN, CDR2 SYDVKM. The CDR3 loop spans 14 amino acids. This chain's CDR3 is CASSSGDRGYEQYF. CDR3 sequence (DNA): TGTGCCAGCAGTTCCGGGGACAGGGGTTACGAGCAGTACTTC.

This clone was found once. The chain has TRBV29-1 and TRBJ2-3, with a tentative D call TRBD2 (5 bases). CDR3 length equals 13 residues. Trimming stripped 3 bases from V and 1 base from J, with 8 bases between. CDR1 is SQVTM, CDR2 ANQGSEA, per germline. In nucleotides, the CDR3 is TGCAGCGTTGACGCAGCGGGCACAGATACGCAGTATTTT. Protein product: CSVDAAGTDTQYF.

This clone was counted a few times. The chain has TRBV7-6 and TRBJ2-1; 10 bases align to TRBD2. This CDR3 is built from 16 residues. The germline V gene encodes CDR1 SGHVS and CDR2 FNYEAQ. V trimming: 1 base; J trimming: 7 bases; junction bases outside the gene matches: 7. The CDR3 loop is CASSLEASGRRNEQFF. CDR3 nucleotide sequence: TGTGCCAGCAGCTTAGAAGCTAGCGGGAGAAGGAATGAGCAGTTCTTC.

The chain couples TRBV5-5 to TRBJ2-1, with 8 bases fitting TRBD1. Germline CDR1 reads SGHKS; CDR2 reads YYEKEE (reference sequence). V was clipped by 1 base and J by 0 bases; unmatched bases: 6. The CDR3 contains 17 residues. The CDR3, as DNA: TGTGCCAGCAGCTTGAGGGCGGGACAGGTCTCCTACAATGAGCAGTTCTTC. It encodes CASSLRAGQVSYNEQFF.

The chain links TRBV30 to TRBJ2-5, with D perhaps TRBD1 (5 bases). Germline V lookup: CDR1 GTSNPN, CDR2 SVGIG (reference sequence). V lost 3 bases and J 5 bases, leaving 13 bases between the germline ends. The CDR3 covers 13 residues. The CDR3 loop reads CAWRRVSGETQYF. The CDR3 DNA is TGTGCCTGGAGGCGAGTTTCAGGGGAGACCCAGTACTTC. Together with reference TRBV30 and TRBJ2-5, the CDR3 gives the full variable domain: SQTIHQWPATLVQPVGSPLSLECTVEGTSNPNLYWYRQAAGRGLQLLFYSVGIGQISSEVPQNLSASRPQDRQFILSSKKLLLSDSGFYLCAWRRVSGETQYFGPGTRLLVL.

Notes on this clone: Additional DNA sequences in this sample encode the identical CDR3. The chain employs TRBV9 and TRBJ2-7; 8 nucleotides align to TRBD1. Germline V gene sequence: CDR1 SGDLS, CDR2 YYNGEE. The CDR3 is 14 residues long. V lost 0 bases and J lost 4; bases outside the gene matches: 3. The CDR3 DNA is TGTGCCAGCAGCGTAGGGCAGGGGGCTTACGAGCAGTACTTC. This gives the protein CASSVGQGAYEQYF.

The J gene is TRBJ2-3, the V gene TRBV9; 11 bases fit TRBD2. Germline CDR1 and CDR2: SGDLS and YYNGEE. The ends lost 2 bases at V and 1 base at J; junction bases unmatched: 6. The CDR3 is 17 residues long. The CDR3 spells CASSVEGLAGGTDTQYF. Written as DNA, the CDR3 is TGTGCCAGCAGCGTTGAAGGACTAGCGGGTGGCACAGATACGCAGTATTTT.

J is TRBJ2-2 and V is TRBV5-1; a weak D match, TRBD2 (5 bases). The CDR3 covers 16 residues. V was trimmed by 1 base and J by 3 bases, leaving 13 bases between them. Per germline, CDR1 SGHRS and CDR2 YFSETQ. The CDR3 DNA is TGCGCCAGCAGCTTGAGAACGGGAAGCGACACCGGGGAGCTGTTTTTT. It is translated as CASSLRTGSDTGELFF.

V is TRBV5-4 and J is TRBJ2-1; D is unclear. The CDR3 sequence is 16 residues long. The V and J ends lost 1 base and 3 bases respectively, with 14 bases between them. The V gene's germline CDR1 is SGHNT and CDR2 YYREEE (reference sequence). The CDR3 DNA follows: TGTGCCAGCAGCTTGCGAGCCGGTGCCAACTACAATGAGCAGTTCTTC. Translating it yields CASSLRAGANYNEQFF. The complete variable domain, with remaining parts taken from reference TRBV5-4 and TRBJ2-1, reads ETGVTQSPTHLIKTRGQQVTLRCSSQSGHNTVSWYQQALGQGPQFIFQYYREEENGRGNFPPRFSGLQFPNYSSELNVNALELDDSALYLCASSLRAGANYNEQFFGPGTRLTVL.

The chain joins TRBV30 to TRBJ2-7; weak D call: TRBD2 (7 bases). This CDR3 has 13 residues. CDR1 GTSNPN and CDR2 SVGIG come from the germline V gene (reference sequence). The V gene lost 2 bases and the J gene lost 7 bases, with 15 bases spanning the gap. Written as DNA, the CDR3 is TGTGCCTGGAGTCCCCGGGGGGCGGGGGAGCAGTACTTC. Its protein product is CAWSPRGAGEQYF.

The chain links TRBV14 to TRBJ1-1; 7 bases fit TRBD1. Germline assignment: CDR1 SGHDN and CDR2 FVKESK. The V segment lost 9 bases and the J segment 1 base; nucleotides outside the gene matches: 5. The CDR3 extends over 13 amino acids. DNA for the CDR3: TGTGCCAGTAACCGGGACAGGAACACTGAAGCTTTCTTT. It specifies CASNRDRNTEAFF.